These 4 T cell receptor beta chains originate from one sample sequenced in a study of T cells expressing NK-cell markers (dated by TCRdb to about 2020). The protocol used for the library was 5' RACE. Sequenced on an Illumina HiSeq 2000. TCRdb reprocessed the reads, and each CDR3 protein sequence is entered once, without DNA. The table for this sample lists about 150,000 distinct CDR3 sequences. The ten largest clones add up to about 39% of the sample. Sequencing used blood T cells: a sorted CD56 or NKG2C T cell subset, CD4+ or CD8+ T cells, or bulk PBMC T cells (not recorded which). These receptors all stem from a woman between 45 and 65 years old in good health. Donor details come from another sample of the same person, matched by shared clones.

The V call is TRBV5-1, the J call TRBJ1-1. Germline V CDR1 and CDR2: SGHRS, YFSETQ. This CDR3 has 16 residues. CDR3 protein: CASKSKGGVQDTEAFF.

The chain couples TRBV7-9 to TRBJ1-5; TCRdb gives TRBD1 as the D gene, but with no DNA this cannot be confirmed. CDR1 is SEHNR, CDR2 FQNEAQ, per germline (reference sequence). This CDR3 comprises 12 residues. Here the CDR3 reads CASSGEDQPQHF.

This sequence joins TRBV27 and TRBJ2-3; TCRdb reports TRBD2, a call that lacks DNA to check it against. Germline V lookup: CDR1 MNHEY, CDR2 SMNVEV (reference sequence). CDR3 length equals 17 residues. This chain's CDR3 is CASSFLGIAGGTDTQYF.

The V call is TRBV14, the J call TRBJ2-7; TCRdb's D call, TRBD2, is unchecked because there is no DNA. In germline, CDR1 is SGHDN, CDR2 FVKESK. The CDR3 has 14 residues. The CDR3 sequence is CASSQDGGIFEQYF.